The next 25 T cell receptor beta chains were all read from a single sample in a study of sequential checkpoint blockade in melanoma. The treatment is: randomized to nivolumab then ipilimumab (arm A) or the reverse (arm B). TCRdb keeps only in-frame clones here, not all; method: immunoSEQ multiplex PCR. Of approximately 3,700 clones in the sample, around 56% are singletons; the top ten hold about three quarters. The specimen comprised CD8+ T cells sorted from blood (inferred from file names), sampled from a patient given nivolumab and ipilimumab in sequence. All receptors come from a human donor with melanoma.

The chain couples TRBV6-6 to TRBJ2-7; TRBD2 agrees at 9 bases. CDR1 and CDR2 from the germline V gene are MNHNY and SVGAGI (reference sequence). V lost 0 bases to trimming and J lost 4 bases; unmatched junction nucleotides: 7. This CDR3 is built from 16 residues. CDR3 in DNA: TGTGCCAGCAGTTACTCCGGAGTAGCGGGGGCATACGAGCAGTACTTC. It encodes CASSYSGVAGAYEQYF.

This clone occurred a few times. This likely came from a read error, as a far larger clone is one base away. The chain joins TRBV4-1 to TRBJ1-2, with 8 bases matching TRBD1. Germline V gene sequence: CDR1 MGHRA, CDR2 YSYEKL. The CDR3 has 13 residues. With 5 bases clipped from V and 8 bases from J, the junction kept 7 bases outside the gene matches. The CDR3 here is CASSLAGGWGYTF. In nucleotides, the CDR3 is TGCGCCAGCAGCTTGGCAGGGGGCTGGGGCTACACCTTC.

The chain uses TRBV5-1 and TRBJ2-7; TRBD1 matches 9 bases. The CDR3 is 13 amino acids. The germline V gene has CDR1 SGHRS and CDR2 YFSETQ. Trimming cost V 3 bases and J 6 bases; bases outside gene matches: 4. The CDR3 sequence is CASSYTGGGEQYF. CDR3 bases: TGCGCCAGCAGCTACACAGGGGGCGGCGAGCAGTACTTC.

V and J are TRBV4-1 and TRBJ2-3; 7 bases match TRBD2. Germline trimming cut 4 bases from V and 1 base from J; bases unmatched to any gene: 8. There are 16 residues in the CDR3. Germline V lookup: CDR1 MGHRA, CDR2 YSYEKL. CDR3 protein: CASSPSFRGGTDTQYF. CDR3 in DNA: TGCGCCAGCAGCCCCAGTTTTCGGGGGGGCACAGATACGCAGTATTTT.

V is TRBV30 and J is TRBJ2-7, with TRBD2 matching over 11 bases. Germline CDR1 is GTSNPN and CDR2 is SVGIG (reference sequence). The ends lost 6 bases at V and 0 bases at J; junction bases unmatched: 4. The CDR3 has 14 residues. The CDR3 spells CACTGTSGSYEQYF. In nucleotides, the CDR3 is TGTGCCTGCACCGGGACTAGCGGCTCCTACGAGCAGTACTTC.

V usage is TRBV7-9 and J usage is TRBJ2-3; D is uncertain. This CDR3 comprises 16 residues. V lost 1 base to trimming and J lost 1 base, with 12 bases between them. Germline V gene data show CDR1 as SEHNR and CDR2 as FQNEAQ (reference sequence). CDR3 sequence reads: CASSLVLAVRTDTQYF. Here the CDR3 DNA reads TGTGCCAGCAGCTTAGTTCTGGCGGTACGCACAGATACGCAGTATTTT.

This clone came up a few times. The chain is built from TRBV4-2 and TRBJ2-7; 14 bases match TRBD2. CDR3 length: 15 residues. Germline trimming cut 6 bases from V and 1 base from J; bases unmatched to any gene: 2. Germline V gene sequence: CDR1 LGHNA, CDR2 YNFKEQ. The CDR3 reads CASRTSGGESYEQYF. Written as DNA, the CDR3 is TGTGCCAGCAGGACTAGCGGGGGGGAGTCCTACGAGCAGTACTTC.

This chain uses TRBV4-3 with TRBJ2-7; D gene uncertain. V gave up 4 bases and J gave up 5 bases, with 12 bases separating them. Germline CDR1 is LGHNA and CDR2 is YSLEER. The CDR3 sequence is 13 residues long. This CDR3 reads CASSPQVSHEQYF. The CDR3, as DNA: TGCGCCAGCAGCCCCCAGGTGTCGCACGAGCAGTACTTC.

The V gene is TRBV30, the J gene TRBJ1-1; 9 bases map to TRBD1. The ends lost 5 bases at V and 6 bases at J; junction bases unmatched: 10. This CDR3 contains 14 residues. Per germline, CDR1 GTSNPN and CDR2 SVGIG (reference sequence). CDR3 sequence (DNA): TGTGCCTGGGATCCGGGACAGGGTCTTTCTGAAGCTTTCTTT. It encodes CAWDPGQGLSEAFF.

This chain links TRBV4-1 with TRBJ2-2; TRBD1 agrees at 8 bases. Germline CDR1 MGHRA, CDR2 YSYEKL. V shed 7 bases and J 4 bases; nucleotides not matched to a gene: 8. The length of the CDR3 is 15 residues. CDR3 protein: CASTQGARSTGELFF. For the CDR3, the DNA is TGCGCCAGCACCCAGGGGGCGCGTAGCACCGGGGAGCTGTTTTTT.

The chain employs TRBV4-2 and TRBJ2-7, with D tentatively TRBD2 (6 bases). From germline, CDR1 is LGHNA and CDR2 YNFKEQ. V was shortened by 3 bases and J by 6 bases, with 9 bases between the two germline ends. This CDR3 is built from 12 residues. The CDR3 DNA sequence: TGTGCCAGCAGCCACCTTAGCGGCGAGCAGTACTTC. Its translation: CASSHLSGEQYF.

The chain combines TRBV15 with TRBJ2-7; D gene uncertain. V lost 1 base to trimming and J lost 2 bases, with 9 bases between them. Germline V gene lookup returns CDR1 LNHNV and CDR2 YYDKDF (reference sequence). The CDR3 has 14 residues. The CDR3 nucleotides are TGTGCCACCAGCAGAGTTCCGGGTACCTACGAGCAGTACTTC. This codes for CATSRVPGTYEQYF.

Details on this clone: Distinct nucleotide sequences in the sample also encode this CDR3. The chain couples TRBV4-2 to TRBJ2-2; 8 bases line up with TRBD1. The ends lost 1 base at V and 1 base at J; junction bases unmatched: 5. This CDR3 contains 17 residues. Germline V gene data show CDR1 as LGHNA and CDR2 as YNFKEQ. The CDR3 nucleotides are TGTGCCAGCAGCCAAGGCGTCAGGGGGCAGAACACCGGGGAGCTGTTTTTT. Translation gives CASSQGVRGQNTGELFF.

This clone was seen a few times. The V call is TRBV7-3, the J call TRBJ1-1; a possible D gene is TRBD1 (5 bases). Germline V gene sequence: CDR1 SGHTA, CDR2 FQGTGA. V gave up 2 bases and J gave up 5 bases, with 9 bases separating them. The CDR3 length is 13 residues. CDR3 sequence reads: CASSLQGGTEAFF. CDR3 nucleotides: TGTGCCAGCAGCTTACAGGGTGGGACTGAAGCTTTCTTT.

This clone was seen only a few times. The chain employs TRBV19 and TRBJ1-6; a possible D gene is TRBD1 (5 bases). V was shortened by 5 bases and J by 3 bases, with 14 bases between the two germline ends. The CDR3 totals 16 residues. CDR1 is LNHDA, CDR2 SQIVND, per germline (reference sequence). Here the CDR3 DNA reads TGTGCCAGTAGTTCCCGGGCCCAGGGCTATAATTCACCCCTCCACTTT. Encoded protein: CASSSRAQGYNSPLHF.

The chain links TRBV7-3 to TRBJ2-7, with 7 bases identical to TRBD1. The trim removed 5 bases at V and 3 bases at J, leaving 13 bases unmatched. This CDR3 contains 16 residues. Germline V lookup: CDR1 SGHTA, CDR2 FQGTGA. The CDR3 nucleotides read TGTGCCAGCAGCCAAGATTCGTGGGCAGGGGGCTACGAGCAGTACTTC. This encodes CASSQDSWAGGYEQYF.

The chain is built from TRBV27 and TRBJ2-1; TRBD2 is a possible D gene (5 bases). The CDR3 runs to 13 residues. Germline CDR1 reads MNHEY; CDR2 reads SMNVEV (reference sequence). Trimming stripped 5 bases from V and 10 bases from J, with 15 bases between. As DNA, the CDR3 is TGTGCCAGCAGTCCCGCTAGCCAGTGGGAGCAGTTCTTC. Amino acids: CASSPASQWEQFF.

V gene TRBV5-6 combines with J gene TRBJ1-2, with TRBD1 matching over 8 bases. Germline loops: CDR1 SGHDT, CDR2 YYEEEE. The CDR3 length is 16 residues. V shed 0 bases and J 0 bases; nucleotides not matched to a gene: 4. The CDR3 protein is CASSLAGGYPNYGYTF. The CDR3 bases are TGTGCCAGCAGCTTGGCAGGGGGCTATCCTAACTATGGCTACACCTTC.

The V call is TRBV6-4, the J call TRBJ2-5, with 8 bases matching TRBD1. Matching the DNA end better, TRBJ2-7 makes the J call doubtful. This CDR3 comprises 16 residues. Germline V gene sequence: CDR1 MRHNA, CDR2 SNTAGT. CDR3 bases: TGTGCCAGCAGTTCTTCCAGTGGACAGGGAGCGAGCGAGCAGTACTTC. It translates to CASSSSSGQGASEQYF.

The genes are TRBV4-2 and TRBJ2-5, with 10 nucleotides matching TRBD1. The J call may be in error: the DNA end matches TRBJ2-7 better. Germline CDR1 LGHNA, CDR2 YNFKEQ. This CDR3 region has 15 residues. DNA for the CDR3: TGTGCCAGCAGCCGGGGTGGGACAGGGGATCCCGAGCAGTACTTC. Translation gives CASSRGGTGDPEQYF.

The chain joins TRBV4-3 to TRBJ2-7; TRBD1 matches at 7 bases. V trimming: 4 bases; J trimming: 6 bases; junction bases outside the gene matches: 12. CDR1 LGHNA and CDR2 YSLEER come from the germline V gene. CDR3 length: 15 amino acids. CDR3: CASSPSGQSPVEQYF. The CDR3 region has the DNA TGCGCCAGCAGCCCGTCGGGACAGTCTCCGGTCGAGCAGTACTTC.

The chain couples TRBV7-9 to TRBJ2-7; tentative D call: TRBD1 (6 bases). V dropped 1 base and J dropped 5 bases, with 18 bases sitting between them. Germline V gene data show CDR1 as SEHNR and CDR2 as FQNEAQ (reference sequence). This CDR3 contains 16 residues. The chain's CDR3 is CASSLGPDRRRDEQYF. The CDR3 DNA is TGTGCCAGCAGCTTAGGCCCTGACAGGCGCCGGGACGAGCAGTACTTC.

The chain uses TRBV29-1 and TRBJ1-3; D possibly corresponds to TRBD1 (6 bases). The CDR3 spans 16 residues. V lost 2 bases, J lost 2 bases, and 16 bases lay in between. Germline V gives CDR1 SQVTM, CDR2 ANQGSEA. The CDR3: CSVELITGYAGNTIYF. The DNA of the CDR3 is TGCAGCGTTGAACTGATTACAGGGTACGCTGGAAACACCATATATTTT.

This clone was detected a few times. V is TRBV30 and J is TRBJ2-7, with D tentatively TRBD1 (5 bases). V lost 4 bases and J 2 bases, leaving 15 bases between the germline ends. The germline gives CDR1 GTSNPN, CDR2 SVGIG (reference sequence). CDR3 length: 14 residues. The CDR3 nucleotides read TGTGCCTGGAAGGGGCAGGGCGAAGCCTACGAGCAGTACTTC. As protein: CAWKGQGEAYEQYF.

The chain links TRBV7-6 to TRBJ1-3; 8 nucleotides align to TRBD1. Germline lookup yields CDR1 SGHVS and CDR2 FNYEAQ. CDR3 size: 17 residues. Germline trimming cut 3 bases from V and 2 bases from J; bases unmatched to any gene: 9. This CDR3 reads CASSFTGQGETGNTIYF. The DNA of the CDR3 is TGTGCCAGCAGCTTCACCGGACAGGGAGAAACTGGAAACACCATATATTTT.